This T cell receptor beta chain was documented in a study of T cells in Graves' hyperthyroidism and ophthalmopathy. The sample holds many counts of this clonotype. Any patient presenting with uncontrolled infection, other autoimmune disease, pregnancy or lactation was left out. Clinical symptoms, serum thyroxine, TRAb, thyroid ultrasound and orbital computed tomography informed diagnoses. From RNA transcripts, TCR beta CDR3 regions were amplified. Researchers ran a first-round RT-PCR on the TCR CDR3 using the HTBI primer set. Each CDR3 protein gets one entry after TCRdb re-called the multiplex PCR reads with MiXCR. The sample lists approximately 690,000 distinct CDR3 sequences; roughly 20% were seen once. V was clipped by 4 bases and J by 2 bases; unmatched bases: 2. The CDR3 is 16 residues long. The germline CDR1 and CDR2 sequences are KGHDR and SFDVKD.

The receptor was isolated from a man aged 30 to 39 with Graves' ophthalmopathy. The sample was blood. V is TRBV24-1 and J is TRBJ2-1; 12 nucleotides align to TRBD2. Here the CDR3 reads CATSDRTSGAYNEQFF. The CDR3 region has the DNA TGTGCCACCAGTGACCGGACTAGCGGGGCCTACAATGAGCAGTTCTTC.